This T cell receptor (beta chain) appears in the sequencing data of a study of blood T cell repertoires in COVID-19. At the level of the study: Sources were T cells, B-cell-depleted T cells, or PBMCs; the material itself was cDNA or gDNA.

There are a few counts of this clone. Per the study methods: The authors estimated nucleated cell counts from reference gene primer amplification. Produced via immunoSEQ multiplex PCR; TCRdb's table is partial and in-frame only. V and J calls and clone size are given by that table; D and trimming were obtained from the DNA. Here the sample spans some 60,000 clones, 80% being singletons. V was pared by 5 bases and J by 0 bases, with 7 bases between. The CDR3 is 13 amino acids. Per germline, CDR1 MNHNY and CDR2 SVGAGI (reference sequence). The V call is TRBV6-6, the J call TRBJ1-1; no clear D gene. The sample consisted of peripheral blood. This receptor was obtained from a man aged 55 to 69 with acute or convalescent COVID-19. CDR3 region: CASSTGMNTEAFF. In DNA, the CDR3 is TGTGCCAGCAGTACCGGTATGAACACTGAAGCTTTCTTT.